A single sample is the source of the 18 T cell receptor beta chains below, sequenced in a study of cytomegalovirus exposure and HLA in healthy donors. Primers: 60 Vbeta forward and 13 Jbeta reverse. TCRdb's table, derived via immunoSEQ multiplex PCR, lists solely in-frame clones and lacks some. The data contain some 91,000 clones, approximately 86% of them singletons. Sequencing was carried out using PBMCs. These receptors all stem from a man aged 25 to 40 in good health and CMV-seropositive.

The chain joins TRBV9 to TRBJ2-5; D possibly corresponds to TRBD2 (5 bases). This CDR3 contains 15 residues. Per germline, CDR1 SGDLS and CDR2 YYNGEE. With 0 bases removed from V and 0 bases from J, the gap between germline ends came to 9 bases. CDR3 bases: TGTGCCAGCAGCGTAGGGTCGGGGTACCAAGAGACCCAGTACTTC. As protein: CASSVGSGYQETQYF.

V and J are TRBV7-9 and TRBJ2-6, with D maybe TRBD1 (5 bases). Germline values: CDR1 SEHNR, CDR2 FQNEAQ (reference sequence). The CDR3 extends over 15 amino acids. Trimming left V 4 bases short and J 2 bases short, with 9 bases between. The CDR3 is CASSSQGTGANVLTF. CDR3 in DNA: TGTGCCAGCAGCTCCCAGGGAACTGGGGCCAACGTCCTGACTTTC.

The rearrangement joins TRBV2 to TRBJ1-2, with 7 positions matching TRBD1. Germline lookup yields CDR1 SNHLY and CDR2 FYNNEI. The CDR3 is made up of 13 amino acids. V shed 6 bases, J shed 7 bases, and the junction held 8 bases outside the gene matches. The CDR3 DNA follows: TGTGCCAGCAGATTGACAGGGAAGGGTGGCTACACCTTC. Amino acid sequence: CASRLTGKGGYTF.

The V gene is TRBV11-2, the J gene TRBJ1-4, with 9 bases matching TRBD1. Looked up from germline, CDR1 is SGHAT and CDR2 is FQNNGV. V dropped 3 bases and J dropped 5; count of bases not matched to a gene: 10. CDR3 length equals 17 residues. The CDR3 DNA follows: TGTGCCAGCAGCTTGGGACAGGGTACCATCTTAAATGAAAAACTGTTTTTT. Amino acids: CASSLGQGTILNEKLFF.

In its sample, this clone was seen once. CDR3 in DNA: TGTGCCAGCAGGAGAGCGACTAGCGGCACAGATACGCAGTATTTT. Its protein product is CASRRATSGTDTQYF. The rearrangement uses TRBV27 and TRBJ2-3; the match to TRBD2 covers 8 bases. The CDR3 sequence is 15 residues long. Losses at the gene ends were 6 bases for V and 1 base for J; bases not matched to a gene: 6. CDR1 and CDR2 (germline): MNHEY, SMNVEV (reference sequence).

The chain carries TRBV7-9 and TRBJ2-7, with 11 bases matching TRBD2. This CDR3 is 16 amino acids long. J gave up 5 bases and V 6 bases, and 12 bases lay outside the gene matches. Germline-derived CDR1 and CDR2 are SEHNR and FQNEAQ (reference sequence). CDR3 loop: CASRPNSGGVFDEQYF. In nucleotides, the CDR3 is TGTGCCAGCAGACCAAATAGCGGGGGGGTATTCGACGAGCAGTACTTC.

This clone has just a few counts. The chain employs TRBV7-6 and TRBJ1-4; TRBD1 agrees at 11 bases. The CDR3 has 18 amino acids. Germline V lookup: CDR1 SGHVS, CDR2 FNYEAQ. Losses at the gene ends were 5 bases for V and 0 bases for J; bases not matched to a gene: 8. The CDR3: CASSDRDRGIATNEKLFF. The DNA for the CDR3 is TGTGCCAGCAGCGACAGGGACAGGGGGATTGCAACTAATGAAAAACTGTTTTTT.

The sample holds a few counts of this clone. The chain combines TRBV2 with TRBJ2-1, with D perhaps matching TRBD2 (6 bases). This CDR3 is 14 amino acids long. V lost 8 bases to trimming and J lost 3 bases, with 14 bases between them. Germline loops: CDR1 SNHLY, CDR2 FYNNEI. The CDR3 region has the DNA TGTGCCAGCCTGGGTGAGGGACTCTACAATGAGCAGTTCTTC. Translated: CASLGEGLYNEQFF.

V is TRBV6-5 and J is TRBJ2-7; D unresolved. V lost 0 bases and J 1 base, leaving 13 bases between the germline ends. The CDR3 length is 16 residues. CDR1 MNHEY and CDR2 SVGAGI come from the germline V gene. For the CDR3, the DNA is TGTGCCAGCAGTTACTCTACTGCCCTTGGTTCCTACGAGCAGTACTTC. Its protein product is CASSYSTALGSYEQYF.

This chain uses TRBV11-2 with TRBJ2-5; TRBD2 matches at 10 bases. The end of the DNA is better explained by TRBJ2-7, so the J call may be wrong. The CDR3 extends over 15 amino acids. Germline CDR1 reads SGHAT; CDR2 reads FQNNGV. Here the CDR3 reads CASSPTSGVTYEQYF. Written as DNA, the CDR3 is TGTGCCAGCAGTCCAACTAGCGGGGTTACCTACGAGCAGTACTTC.

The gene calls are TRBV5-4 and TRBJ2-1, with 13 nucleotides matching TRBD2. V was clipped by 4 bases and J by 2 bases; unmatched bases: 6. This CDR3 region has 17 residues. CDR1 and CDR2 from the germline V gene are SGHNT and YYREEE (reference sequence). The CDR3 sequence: CASSTGLAGVPYNEQFF. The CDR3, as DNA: TGTGCCAGCAGCACCGGACTAGCGGGAGTGCCCTACAATGAGCAGTTCTTC.

Here the CDR3 DNA reads TGTGCCAGCAGCAACTCAAAACGGGACAGGGGTATCTTTGTCGGCGAGCAGTACTTC. It encodes CASSNSKRDRGIFVGEQYF. The chain joins TRBV7-9 to TRBJ2-7; TRBD1 matches 10 bases. The germline gives CDR1 SEHNR, CDR2 FQNEAQ (reference sequence). Unmatched junction bases numbered 22, after V lost 5 bases and J lost 6 bases. This CDR3 region has 19 residues.

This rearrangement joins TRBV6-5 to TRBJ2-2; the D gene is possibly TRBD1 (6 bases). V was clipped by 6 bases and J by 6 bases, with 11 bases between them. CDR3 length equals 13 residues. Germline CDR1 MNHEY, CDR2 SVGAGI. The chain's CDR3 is CASSLQGPGELFF. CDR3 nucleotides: TGTGCCAGCAGCCTACAGGGTCCCGGGGAGCTGTTTTTT.

The CDR3 protein is CASMWTSGNNEQFF. CDR3 nucleotides: TGTGCCAGCATGTGGACTAGCGGAAACAATGAGCAGTTCTTC. The V and J genes are TRBV6-1 and TRBJ2-1, with 10 bases that match TRBD2. Germline V gene data show CDR1 as MNHNS and CDR2 as SASEGT. The CDR3 is made up of 14 amino acids. V lost 7 bases and J lost 5; bases outside the gene matches: 5.

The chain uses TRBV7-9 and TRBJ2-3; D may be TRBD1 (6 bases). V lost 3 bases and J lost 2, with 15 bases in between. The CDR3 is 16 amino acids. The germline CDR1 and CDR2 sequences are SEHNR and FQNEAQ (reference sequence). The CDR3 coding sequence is TGTGCCAGCAGCTTCGAACAGGGAGTGGCCACAGATACGCAGTATTTT. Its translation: CASSFEQGVATDTQYF. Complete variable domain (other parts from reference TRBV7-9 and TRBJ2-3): DTGVSQNPRHKITKRGQNVTFRCDPISEHNRLYWYRQTLGQGPEFLTYFQNEAQLEKSRLLSDRFSAERPKGSFSTLEIQRTEQGDSAMYLCASSFEQGVATDTQYFGPGTRLTVL.

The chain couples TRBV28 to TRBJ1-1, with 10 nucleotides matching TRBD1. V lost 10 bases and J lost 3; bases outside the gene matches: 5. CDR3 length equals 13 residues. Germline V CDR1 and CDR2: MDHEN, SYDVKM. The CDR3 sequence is CAIWDRGYTEAFF. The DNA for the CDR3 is TGTGCCATCTGGGACAGGGGCTACACTGAAGCTTTCTTT.

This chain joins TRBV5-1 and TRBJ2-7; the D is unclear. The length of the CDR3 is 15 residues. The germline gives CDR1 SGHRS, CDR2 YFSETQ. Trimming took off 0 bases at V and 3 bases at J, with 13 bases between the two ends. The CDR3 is CASSLDPGMNYEQYF. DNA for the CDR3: TGCGCCAGCAGCTTGGATCCAGGAATGAACTACGAGCAGTACTTC.

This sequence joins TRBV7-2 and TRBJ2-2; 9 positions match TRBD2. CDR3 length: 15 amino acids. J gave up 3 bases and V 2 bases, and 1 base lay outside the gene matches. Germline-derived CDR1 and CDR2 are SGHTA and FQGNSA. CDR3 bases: TGTGCCAGCAGCTTAAGACTAGCGGACACCGGGGAGCTGTTTTTT. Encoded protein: CASSLRLADTGELFF.